The 27 T cell receptor beta chains below come from one sample, sequenced in a study of early T cells in non-severe SARS-CoV-2 infection. TCRdb re-called the 5' RACE reads with MiXCR, one entry per CDR3 protein. Altogether some 30,000 distinct CDR3 sequences are present, 6.6% being singletons, with the ten largest covering about 36%. The sequencing sample was made of whole blood. The receptors stem from an adult who was a healthcare worker with PCR-confirmed SARS-CoV-2 infection or an uninfected control (not recorded which).

V usage is TRBV11-2 and J usage is TRBJ2-2, with a possible D match to TRBD2 (6 bases). This CDR3 spans 14 amino acids. V lost 8 bases to trimming and J lost 2 bases, with 12 bases between them. Germline-derived CDR1 and CDR2 are SGHAT and FQNNGV. CDR3 protein: CASRASVNTGELFF. The CDR3 DNA reads as TGTGCCAGCCGGGCTAGCGTTAACACCGGGGAGCTGTTTTTT.

This clonotype was counted at least ten times. V gene TRBV4-1 combines with J gene TRBJ2-5; possible D gene TRBD2, 5 bases. Trimming left V 0 bases short and J 5 bases short, with 10 bases between. Per germline, CDR1 MGHRA and CDR2 YSYEKL. The length of the CDR3 is 14 residues. The CDR3 reads CASSQEGSRETQYF. DNA of the CDR3: TGCGCCAGCAGCCAAGAGGGGAGTCGGGAGACCCAGTACTTC.

This clonotype occurred many times. The junction and the germline gene differ at one end; a read error may be behind it. The chain combines TRBV5-4 with TRBJ2-3, with TRBD2 identical over 12 bases. The CDR3 covers 16 residues. Germline values: CDR1 SGHNT, CDR2 YYREEE (reference sequence). In DNA, the CDR3 is TGCGCCAGCTCCCCTGGACTAGCGGGGCGCACAGATACGCAGTATTTT. It encodes CASSPGLAGRTDTQYF.

At least ten counts were recorded for this clonotype. The CDR3 loop reads CASSLVQGAYNSPLHF. The CDR3 region has the DNA TGTGCCAGCAGCTTAGTACAGGGGGCCTATAATTCACCCCTCCACTTT. This chain uses TRBV11-2 with TRBJ1-6, with 8 bases fitting TRBD1. The CDR3 runs 16 residues. Germline V CDR1 and CDR2: SGHAT, FQNNGV. V lost 1 base to trimming and J lost 2 bases; unmatched junction nucleotides: 1. Variable domain in full (rest from reference TRBV11-2 and TRBJ1-6): EAGVAQSPRYKIIEKRQSVAFWCNPISGHATLYWYQQILGQGPKLLIQFQNNGVVDDSQLPKDRFSAERLKGVDSTLKIQPAKLEDSAVYLCASSLVQGAYNSPLHFGNGTRLTVT.

There are a few counts of this clonotype. The chain employs TRBV15 and TRBJ2-7; 7 bases match TRBD1. The length of the CDR3 is 17 residues. The trim removed 0 bases at V and 0 bases at J, leaving 8 bases unmatched. Germline V lookup: CDR1 LNHNV, CDR2 YYDKDF (reference sequence). CDR3: CATSRDRGTASSYEQYF. In DNA form, the CDR3 reads TGTGCCACCAGCAGAGATAGGGGGACAGCATCCTCCTACGAGCAGTACTTC.

The sample holds many counts of this clonotype. The rearrangement uses TRBV19 and TRBJ2-5, with 9 positions matching TRBD2. The CDR3 contains 17 residues. The germline V gene has CDR1 LNHDA and CDR2 SQIVND (reference sequence). The J segment lost 0 bases and the V segment lost 5 bases, leaving 10 bases of the junction unmatched. CDR3 amino acids: CASSPIVSGGYQETQYF. CDR3 nucleotides: TGTGCCAGTAGTCCAATCGTGAGCGGGGGGTACCAAGAGACCCAGTACTTC.

This clonotype appeared a few times. The V gene is TRBV10-1, the J gene TRBJ2-1; 9 nucleotides align to TRBD2. The CDR3 extends over 15 amino acids. Per the germline V gene, CDR1 is WNHNN and CDR2 is SYGVQD (reference sequence). With V trimmed by 3 bases and J by 8 bases, 8 bases remained unmatched. In DNA form, the CDR3 reads TGCGCCAGCAGTGAAGGTAGCGGGAGCCTTTATGAGCAGTTCTTC. Encoded protein: CASSEGSGSLYEQFF.

This clonotype was found many times. V and J are TRBV3-1 and TRBJ2-2, with D possibly TRBD2 on 6 matching bases. V shed 4 bases and J shed 6 bases, with 12 bases lying between them. CDR3 length: 14 amino acids. The germline V gene has CDR1 LGHDT and CDR2 YNNKEL (reference sequence). Here the CDR3 reads CASSLWRGPGELFF. CDR3 in DNA: TGTGCCAGCAGCCTGTGGAGGGGTCCCGGGGAGCTGTTTTTT.

Ten or more counts support this clonotype. The rearrangement uses TRBV18 and TRBJ1-5; D not resolved. CDR1 and CDR2 (germline): KGHSH, LQKENI. V lost 2 bases, J lost 3 bases, and 5 bases lay in between. This CDR3 spans 13 amino acids. The DNA for the CDR3 is TGTGCCAGCTCACCAGGGGACAATCAGCCCCAGCATTTT. Translating it yields CASSPGDNQPQHF.

This clonotype was recorded many times. The chain couples TRBV7-3 to TRBJ2-1; TRBD2 might be the D (5 bases). The CDR3 spans 15 residues. Germline V gene data show CDR1 as SGHTA and CDR2 as FQGTGA. V lost 2 bases, J lost 2 bases, and 10 bases lay in between. CDR3 in amino acids: CASSLSSGTYNEQFF. CDR3 bases: TGTGCCAGCAGCTTATCCAGCGGTACCTACAATGAGCAGTTCTTC.

The chain joins TRBV11-3 to TRBJ2-3, with 8 positions matching TRBD1. The V segment lost 5 bases and the J segment 4 bases; nucleotides outside the gene matches: 8. Germline CDR1 reads SGHNT; CDR2 reads YENEEA. This CDR3 is built from 15 residues. The CDR3 region is CASSLGQGRSDTQYF. In DNA, the CDR3 is TGTGCCAGCAGCCTTGGACAGGGTAGATCAGATACGCAGTATTTT.

This clonotype was seen many times. The rearrangement joins TRBV9 to TRBJ2-1; 8 bases fit TRBD2. The CDR3 is 15 amino acids. Trimming cost V 3 bases and J 4 bases; bases outside gene matches: 6. In germline, CDR1 is SGDLS, CDR2 YYNGEE. The CDR3 DNA reads as TGTGCCAGCAGCGATCGACTAGCGCCATACAATGAGCAGTTCTTC. Protein: CASSDRLAPYNEQFF.

This clonotype was recorded at least ten times. This chain uses TRBV9 with TRBJ1-4; no definite D call. The germline CDR1 and CDR2 sequences are SGDLS and YYNGEE. The CDR3 is 14 amino acids. Trimming pared 4 bases from V and 3 bases from J, leaving 10 bases between. CDR3 residues: CASSQGMANEKLFF. DNA of the CDR3: TGTGCCAGCAGCCAAGGGATGGCTAATGAAAAACTGTTTTTT.

The table lists this clonotype with a few counts. The chain uses TRBV27 and TRBJ1-1; D is uncertain. Germline CDR1 MNHEY, CDR2 SMNVEV (reference sequence). Trimming stripped 5 bases from V and 4 bases from J, with 8 bases between. The CDR3 length is 12 residues. The CDR3: CASSEVGTEAFF. The DNA of the CDR3 is TGTGCCAGCAGTGAGGTGGGCACTGAAGCTTTCTTT.

This clonotype was seen only a few times. A much more abundant neighbour one base away suggests this may be a read error. The J gene is TRBJ2-2, the V gene TRBV6-5, with 8 positions matching TRBD2. Germline CDR1 MNHEY, CDR2 SVGAGI. The CDR3 length is 17 residues. The ends lost 6 bases at V and 6 bases at J; junction bases unmatched: 15. CDR3 residues: CASSPTGLVGGAGELFF. The CDR3 DNA sequence: TGTGCCAGCAGCCCCACGGGACTAGTGGGAGGGGCCGGGGAGCTGTTTTTT.

This sequence joins TRBV6-2 or TRBV6-3 and TRBJ2-7; D unresolved. Trimming cost V 2 bases and J 1 base, with 15 bases left between them. This CDR3 contains 16 residues. The germline V gene has CDR1 MNHEY and CDR2 SVGEGT. For the CDR3, the DNA is TGTGCCAGCAGTTACCTGGCTAGGCCAGGATCCTACGAGCAGTACTTC. Residues: CASSYLARPGSYEQYF.

This clonotype has at least ten counts. The gene calls are TRBV30 and TRBJ1-5, with D possibly matching TRBD1 (5 bases). The V gene lost 2 bases and the J gene lost 5 bases, with 10 bases spanning the gap. Germline V gene data show CDR1 as GTSNPN and CDR2 as SVGIG (reference sequence). The CDR3 covers 13 residues. In nucleotides, the CDR3 is TGTGCCTGGAGTTATCAGGGCCATCAGCCCCAGCATTTT. Translating it yields CAWSYQGHQPQHF.

This clonotype occurred many times. V and J are TRBV5-1 and TRBJ1-2, with unresolved D. The CDR3 sequence is 15 residues long. The V gene's germline CDR1 is SGHRS and CDR2 YFSETQ. Trimming shortened V by 2 bases and J by 2 bases, and 13 bases separated the two germline ends. CDR3 bases: TGCGCCAGCAGCTTTTTACCTGGGGTGAACTATGGCTACACCTTC. This encodes CASSFLPGVNYGYTF. Full variable domain (rest looked up from reference TRBV5-1 and TRBJ1-2): KAGVTQTPRYLIKTRGQQVTLSCSPISGHRSVSWYQQTPGQGLQFLFEYFSETQRNKGNFPGRFSGRQFSNSRSEMNVSTLELGDSALYLCASSFLPGVNYGYTFGSGTRLTVV.

Comment on this clonotype: A single base separates this from a much larger clone, so it may be a read error. This chain links TRBV5-4 with TRBJ1-1, with 11 bases fitting TRBD1. This CDR3 region has 16 residues. Germline CDR1 is SGHNT and CDR2 is YYREEE (reference sequence). The CDR3, as DNA: TGTGCCGGCAGCCCCGGACAGGGGGCGCGGTACACTGAAGCTTTCTTT. It yields the protein CAGSPGQGARYTEAFF.

This clonotype was seen at least ten times. The V gene is TRBV6-5, the J gene TRBJ2-7, with TRBD2 as a possible D gene (6 bases). The CDR3 runs 14 residues. CDR1 and CDR2 from the germline V gene are MNHEY and SVGAGI. With 4 bases removed from V and 3 bases from J, the gap between germline ends came to 13 bases. In DNA, the CDR3 is TGTGCCAGCAGTTCCCTATTGCGGGGCTACGAGCAGTACTTC. Its protein is CASSSLLRGYEQYF.

At least ten counts were recorded for this clonotype. The rearrangement links TRBV7-9 to TRBJ2-1; 10 bases match TRBD2. Germline trimming cut 1 base from V and 6 bases from J; bases unmatched to any gene: 3. Germline V CDR1 and CDR2: SEHNR, FQNEAQ (reference sequence). The CDR3 consists of 15 residues. Written as DNA, the CDR3 is TGTGCCAGCAGCTTAGGAGCGGGAGGGGTCAATGAGCAGTTCTTC. Translating gives CASSLGAGGVNEQFF.

This clonotype was observed at least ten times. CDR3 nucleotide sequence: TGTGCCAGCCGACTAGCGGGGAACCCTTGGAATGAGCAGTTCTTC. It encodes CASRLAGNPWNEQFF. The chain combines TRBV7-8 with TRBJ2-1, with 11 bases that match TRBD2. The junction had 10 bases not matched to a gene; V was cut back by 8 bases and J by 7 bases. The germline gives CDR1 SGHVS, CDR2 FQNEAQ. The CDR3 runs to 15 residues.

This clonotype came up many times. This chain's CDR3 is CASSLKQGAGDEQYF. DNA for the CDR3: TGTGCCAGCTCACTAAAACAGGGGGCTGGGGACGAGCAGTACTTC. The V gene is TRBV18, the J gene TRBJ2-7; TRBD1 aligns across 9 bases. Germline V gene sequence: CDR1 KGHSH, CDR2 LQKENI. The CDR3 length is 15 residues. V was clipped by 4 bases and J by 5 bases; unmatched bases: 9.

The chain links TRBV7-2 to TRBJ2-5; D unclear. V gave up 2 bases and J gave up 5 bases, with 9 bases separating them. This CDR3 comprises 13 residues. Germline lookup yields CDR1 SGHTA and CDR2 FQGNSA. In DNA, the CDR3 is TGTGCCAGCAGCTTACCAGGTCTCGAGACCCAGTACTTC. Encoded protein: CASSLPGLETQYF.

In this sample, this clonotype turned up once. This may come from a read error, since a much larger clone is one base off. The chain joins TRBV11-3 to TRBJ2-5, with D uncertain. This CDR3 spans 12 amino acids. In germline, CDR1 is SGHNT, CDR2 YENEEA. The CDR3 nucleotides read TGTGTCAGCAGCTTAGACCGAGAGACCCAGTACTTC. Translating it yields CVSSLDRETQYF.

This clonotype was counted ten times or more. V gene TRBV7-3 combines with J gene TRBJ2-1; D not resolved. The CDR3 length is 13 residues. Trimming pared 3 bases from V and 3 bases from J, leaving 6 bases between. Germline-derived CDR1 and CDR2 are SGHTA and FQGTGA. The CDR3 loop reads CASSLIGYNEQFF. For the CDR3, the DNA is TGTGCCAGCAGCTTGATAGGCTACAATGAGCAGTTCTTC.

In its sample, this clonotype was seen many times. V usage is TRBV2 and J usage is TRBJ2-4, with D perhaps matching TRBD2 (6 bases). Germline lookup yields CDR1 SNHLY and CDR2 FYNNEI. The CDR3 totals 16 residues. V was trimmed by 8 bases and J by 0 bases, leaving 17 bases between them. CDR3 amino acids: CASALSGDLAKNIQYF. The CDR3 DNA reads TGTGCCAGCGCTCTCTCGGGGGACTTAGCCAAAAACATTCAGTACTTC.